These 9 T cell receptor beta chains came from one sample sequenced in a study of blood T cell repertoires in COVID-19 (dated by TCRdb to 2018 to 2020). Preparation of the library involved the immunoSEQ multiplex PCR assay. Entries here come from immuneACCESS through TCRdb and include only in-frame sequences with V and J called. Some clones fail to appear in such tables; in the studies checked, an unresolved V gene covers under half of the shortfall, and the cause of the remainder is unknown. The sample table contains under 300,000 clones; only one count was recorded for around 83% of them. Of the sample, less than 3.5% falls within the top ten clones. The sequenced material came from peripheral blood. The receptors derive from a woman aged 18-29 years with acute or convalescent COVID-19.

The chain links TRBV27 to TRBJ1-2; TRBD1 might be the D (6 bases). Trimming left V 6 bases short and J 0 bases short, with 17 bases between. Germline assignment: CDR1 MNHEY and CDR2 SMNVEV (reference sequence). This CDR3 is 16 amino acids long. The CDR3: CASSLRGGGANYGYTF. The CDR3 DNA sequence: TGTGCCAGCAGCCTAAGAGGGGGGGGCGCTAACTATGGCTACACCTTC.

J is TRBJ1-1 and V is TRBV2; 9 bases map to TRBD1. CDR3 size: 14 residues. Trimming removed 5 bases from V and 4 bases from J; junction bases left unmatched: 5. Germline CDR1 is SNHLY and CDR2 is FYNNEI. The CDR3 nucleotides are TGTGCCAGCAGTTGGGGACAGGGCGGCACTGAAGCTTTCTTT. It specifies CASSWGQGGTEAFF.

J is TRBJ2-5 and V is TRBV6-2 or TRBV6-3, with no clear D. Germline V lookup: CDR1 MNHEY, CDR2 SVGEGT. CDR3 length: 12 amino acids. Trimming removed 4 bases from V and 5 bases from J, with 8 bases in between. CDR3 loop: CASSSGMETQYF. CDR3 in DNA: TGTGCCAGCAGTTCGGGTATGGAGACCCAGTACTTC.

The genes are TRBV5-4 and TRBJ2-1; a possible D gene is TRBD2 (6 bases). Deletions cut 3 bases from V and 4 bases from J, with 14 bases between. The CDR3 runs 15 residues. In germline, CDR1 is SGHNT, CDR2 YYREEE (reference sequence). The CDR3 coding sequence is TGTGCCAGCAGCTCCCAGGGAGGTATTTACAATGAGCAGTTCTTC. Translating it yields CASSSQGGIYNEQFF.

This chain connects TRBV12-3 or TRBV12-4 to TRBJ1-1; D is undetermined. The CDR3 is 12 amino acids. V dropped 3 bases and J dropped 10 bases, with 12 bases sitting between them. The DNA for the CDR3 is TGTGCCAGCAGTTTTGTCCGTGGCGGAGCTTTCTTT. Its translation is CASSFVRGGAFF.

The chain has TRBV6-2 or TRBV6-3 and TRBJ1-3; the match to TRBD1 covers 7 bases. Germline V gene sequence: CDR1 MNHEY, CDR2 SVGEGT. CDR3 size: 16 residues. Trimming removed 5 bases from V and 8 bases from J; junction bases left unmatched: 15. In DNA form, the CDR3 reads TGTGCCAGCAGTGGTTCCGGGACAGTTCGAAGGGACACCATATATTTT. It specifies CASSGSGTVRRDTIYF.

The CDR3 is CASSQGYQPQHF. CDR3 DNA: TGTGCCAGCAGCCAGGGTTACCAGCCCCAGCATTTT. The genes are TRBV5-8 and TRBJ1-5; maybe TRBD1 (5 bases). Trimming stripped 4 bases from V and 7 bases from J, with 9 bases between. The CDR3 consists of 12 residues. The germline gives CDR1 SGHTS, CDR2 YDEGEE. The entire variable domain, with the rest obtained from reference TRBV5-8 and TRBJ1-5, is as follows: EAGVTQSPTHLIKTRGQQATLRCSPISGHTSVYWYQQALGLGLQFLLWYDEGEERNRGNFPPRFSGRQFPNYSSELNVNALELEDSALYLCASSQGYQPQHFGDGTRLSIL.

The V call is TRBV3-1 (or the pseudogene TRBV3-2), the J call TRBJ1-1; weak D call: TRBD1 (5 bases). The CDR3 spans 13 residues. V was trimmed by 9 bases and J by 0 bases, leaving 11 bases between them. Germline values: CDR1 LGHDT, CDR2 YNNKEL (reference sequence). The DNA of the CDR3 is TGTGCCAGTTATGGACATATGAACACTGAAGCTTTCTTT. Protein product: CASYGHMNTEAFF.

A few counts support this clone. The chain links TRBV5-6 to TRBJ1-2; 7 nucleotides match TRBD1. Unmatched junction bases numbered 8, after V lost 4 bases and J lost 2 bases. The length of the CDR3 is 15 residues. Germline V gives CDR1 SGHDT, CDR2 YYEEEE. This CDR3 reads CASSTPGQQNYGYTF. The CDR3 DNA follows: TGTGCCAGCAGCACACCGGGACAGCAAAACTATGGCTACACCTTC.